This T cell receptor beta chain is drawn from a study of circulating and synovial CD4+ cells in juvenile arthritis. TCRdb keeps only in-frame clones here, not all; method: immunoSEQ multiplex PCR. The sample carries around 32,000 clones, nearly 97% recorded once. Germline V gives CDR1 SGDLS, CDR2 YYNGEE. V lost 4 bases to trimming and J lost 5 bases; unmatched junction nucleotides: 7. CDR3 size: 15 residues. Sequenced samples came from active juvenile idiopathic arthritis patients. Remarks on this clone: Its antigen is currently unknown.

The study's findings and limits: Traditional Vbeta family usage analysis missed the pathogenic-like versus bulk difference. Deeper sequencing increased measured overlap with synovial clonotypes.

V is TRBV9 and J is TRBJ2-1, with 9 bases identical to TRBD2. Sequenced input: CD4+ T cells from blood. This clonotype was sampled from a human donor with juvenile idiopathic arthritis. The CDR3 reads CASSLIAGVDNEQFF. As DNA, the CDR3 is TGTGCCAGCAGCTTAATAGCGGGAGTTGACAATGAGCAGTTCTTC.